This TCR beta chain was documented in a study of cytomegalovirus exposure and HLA in healthy donors. Findings of the study overall: Rarity characterized most TCR sequences, yet some public TCRs appeared in many donors. Looking again later, the authors saw that most CMV-associated TCR beta chains seemed HLA-restricted.

PCR was performed using 60 Vbeta and 13 Jbeta primers. Libraries were prepared by immunoSEQ multiplex PCR; TCRdb keeps only in-frame clonotypes and omits some of them. The sample yields 130,000 to 150,000 clones, approximately 9% seen once. This CDR3 region has 12 residues. Deletions cut 5 bases from V and 6 bases from J, with 12 bases between. The V gene's germline CDR1 is SQVTM and CDR2 ANQGSEA. For this clone: Its antigen is unknown.

This chain joins TRBV29-1 and TRBJ2-3; unclear D gene. The sample comprised PBMCs. This TCR was sampled from a male donor in good health and CMV-seronegative. CDR3 protein: CSVPSAADTQYF. CDR3 nucleotides: TGCAGCGTTCCTTCGGCGGCGGATACGCAGTATTTT.